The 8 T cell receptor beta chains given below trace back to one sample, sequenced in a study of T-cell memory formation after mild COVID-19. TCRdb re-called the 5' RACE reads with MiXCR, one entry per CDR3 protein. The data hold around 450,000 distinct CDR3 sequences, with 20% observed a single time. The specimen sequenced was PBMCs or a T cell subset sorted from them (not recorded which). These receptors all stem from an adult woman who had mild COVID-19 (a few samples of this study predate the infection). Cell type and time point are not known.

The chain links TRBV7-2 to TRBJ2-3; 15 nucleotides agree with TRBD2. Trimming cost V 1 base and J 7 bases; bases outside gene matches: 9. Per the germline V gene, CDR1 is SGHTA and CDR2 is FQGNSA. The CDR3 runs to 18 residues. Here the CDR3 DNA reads TGTGCCAGCAGCTTAGAAGGGACTAGCGGGAGGAACATTAATACGCAGTATTTT. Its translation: CASSLEGTSGRNINTQYF.

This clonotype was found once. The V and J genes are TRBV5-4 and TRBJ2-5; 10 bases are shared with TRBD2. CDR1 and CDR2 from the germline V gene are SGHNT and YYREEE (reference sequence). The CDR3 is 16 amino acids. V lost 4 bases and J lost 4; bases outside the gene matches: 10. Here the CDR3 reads CASSPPGTSAGETQYF. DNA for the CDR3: TGTGCCAGCAGCCCGCCCGGGACTAGCGCCGGAGAGACCCAGTACTTC.

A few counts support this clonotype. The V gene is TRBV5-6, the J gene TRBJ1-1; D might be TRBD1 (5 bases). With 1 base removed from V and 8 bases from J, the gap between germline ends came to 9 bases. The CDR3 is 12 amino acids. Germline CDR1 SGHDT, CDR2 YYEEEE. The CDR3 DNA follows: TGTGCCAGCAGCTTGTATTGGGGGGAAGCTTTCTTT. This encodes CASSLYWGEAFF.

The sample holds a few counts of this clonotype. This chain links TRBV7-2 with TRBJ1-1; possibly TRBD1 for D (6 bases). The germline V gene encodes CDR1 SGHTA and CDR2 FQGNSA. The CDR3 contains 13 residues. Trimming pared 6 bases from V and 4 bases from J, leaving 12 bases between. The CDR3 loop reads CASSYGQRTEAFF. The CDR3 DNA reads TGTGCCAGCAGTTACGGACAGCGCACTGAAGCTTTCTTT.

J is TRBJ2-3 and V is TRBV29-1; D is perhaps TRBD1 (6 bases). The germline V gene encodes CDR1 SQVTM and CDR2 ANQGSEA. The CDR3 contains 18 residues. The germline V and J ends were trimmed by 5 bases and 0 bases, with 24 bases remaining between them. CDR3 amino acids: CSVSGVPALLPSTDTQYF. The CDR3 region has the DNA TGCAGCGTTTCAGGGGTTCCAGCCCTACTCCCTAGCACAGATACGCAGTATTTT.

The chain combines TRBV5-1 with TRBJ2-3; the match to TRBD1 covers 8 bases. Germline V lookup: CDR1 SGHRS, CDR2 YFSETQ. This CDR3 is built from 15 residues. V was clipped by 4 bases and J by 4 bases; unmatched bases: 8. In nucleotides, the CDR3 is TGCGCCAGCAGCCGCACGACAGGGGCCGCAGATACGCAGTATTTT. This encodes CASSRTTGAADTQYF.

This CDR3 reads CASGLDVRSPYNEQFF. CDR3 in DNA: TGTGCTAGTGGTTTGGACGTCCGGAGTCCCTACAATGAGCAGTTCTTC. The chain employs TRBV12-5 and TRBJ2-1, with unresolved D. V was cut by 1 base and J by 2 bases, with 12 bases left in between. The CDR3 length is 16 residues. The germline V gene has CDR1 LGHNT and CDR2 FRNRAP. The whole variable domain, filled in from reference TRBV12-5 and TRBJ2-1, reads DARVTQTPRHKVTEMGQEVTMRCQPILGHNTVFWYRQTMMQGLELLAYFRNRAPLDDSGMPKDRFSAEMPDATLATLKIQPSEPRDSAVYFCASGLDVRSPYNEQFFGPGTRLTVL.

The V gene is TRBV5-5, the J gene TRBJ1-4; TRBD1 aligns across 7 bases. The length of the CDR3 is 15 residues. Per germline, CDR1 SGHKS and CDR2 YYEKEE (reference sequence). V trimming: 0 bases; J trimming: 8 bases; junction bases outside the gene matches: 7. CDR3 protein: CASSLEGGWREKLFF. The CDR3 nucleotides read TGTGCCAGCAGCTTGGAAGGGGGCTGGAGGGAAAAACTGTTTTTT.